Detailed here is one T cell receptor beta chain. As yet, its antigen is unknown. The data were obtained in a study of T cell responses to AZD1222 COVID-19 vaccine. General observations from the study: Spike-specific TCR breadth and depth both grew after two AZD1222 doses.

Produced via immunoSEQ multiplex PCR; TCRdb's table is partial and in-frame only. Of 110,000 or so clones in the sample, 85% to 90% were seen once. Second-dose recipients at about 4 or about 12 weeks were treated as one pooled group. Per germline, CDR1 LGHDT and CDR2 YNNKEL (reference sequence). The J segment lost 4 bases and the V segment lost 4 bases, leaving 6 bases of the junction unmatched. The CDR3 extends over 15 amino acids. The source of this sequence is an adult who received the AZD1222 COVID-19 vaccine. This chain joins TRBV3-1 (or the pseudogene TRBV3-2) and TRBJ1-3; 8 bases line up with TRBD1. The sample consisted of peripheral blood, taken 28 days after the second AZD1222 dose. CDR3 sequence (DNA): TGTGCCAGCAGCCCCAGGACAGGGCCAGGAAACACCATATATTTT. Amino acids: CASSPRTGPGNTIYF.